Each of the 2 T cell receptor beta chains below was sequenced from the same sample in a study of CD4 T cells in relation to SARS-CoV-2 and coronaviruses. The unexposed donors gave CD4+ T cells in about 2011-2018, prior to COVID-19. After about 10 days of culture, CD4+ T cells were isolated. TCRdb's copy holds only in-frame clones and misses some; the assay was immunoSEQ multiplex PCR. The sample holds almost 20,000 clones, roughly four fifths seen once. Antigens for these TCRs are unknown. Specimen: CD4+ T cells from PBMCs, cultured in vitro. Receptor source: a human donor in good health.

The chain recombines TRBV4-2 with TRBJ2-1; D is possibly TRBD2 (6 bases). Germline V gene data show CDR1 as LGHNA and CDR2 as YNFKEQ. The length of the CDR3 is 15 residues. V was shortened by 5 bases and J by 2 bases, with 13 bases between the two germline ends. The CDR3 DNA is TGTGCCAGCAGCGACCCGACTAGAACCTACAATGAGCAGTTCTTC. Its translation: CASSDPTRTYNEQFF.

This clone was recorded once. The chain recombines TRBV28 with TRBJ2-7, with D possibly matching TRBD2 (5 bases). Germline CDR1 is MDHEN and CDR2 is SYDVKM. Trimming took 5 bases from V and 5 from J, leaving 10 bases between them. The CDR3 runs 12 residues. CDR3 sequence (DNA): TGTGCCAGCAGTCTCGACGGGAACGAGCAGTACTTC. Translating it yields CASSLDGNEQYF.